The rows below give T cell receptor beta chains drawn from one sample of a study of response to subunit inactivated influenza vaccine. Each CDR3 protein is one row after TCRdb ran MiXCR on the RT-PCR reads. The table lists 700,000 to 800,000 distinct CDR3 sequences, less than 20% of them singletons. This sample comprised PBMCs from blood, obtained approximately 5 days after vaccination. The receptors originated from a man over 45 who received an inactivated influenza vaccine. Both conserved end residues are part of each CDR3. D genes are given only for firm matches. Part of the rows lack a size; the others show once, few, many or a class for expanded clones.

v_call	d_call	clone_size	cdr3_length	j_call	cdr3_aa	cdr3_nt
TRBV15	.	.	15	TRBJ2-2	CATSRERDFTGELFF	TGTGCCACCAGCAGAGAACGGGATTTCACCGGGGAGCTGTTTTTT
TRBV4-3	.	many	15	TRBJ2-1	CASSQVVSAYNEQFF	TGCGCCAGCAGCCAAGTCGTTAGCGCATACAATGAGCAGTTCTTC
TRBV7-8	.	few	15	TRBJ2-2	CASSQNREFAGELFF	TGTGCCAGCAGCCAGAACAGGGAGTTCGCCGGGGAGCTGTTTTTT
TRBV5-1	TRBD1	few	13	TRBJ1-2	CASSEGDRVGYTF	TGCGCCAGCAGCGAAGGAGACAGGGTTGGCTACACCTTC
TRBV28	TRBD2	few	15	TRBJ2-5	CASSPLAGYQETQYF	TGTGCCAGCAGTCCCCTAGCGGGATACCAAGAGACCCAGTACTTC
TRBV10-3	TRBD1	many	17	TRBJ2-6	CAISGGQGRSGANVLTF	TGTGCCATCAGTGGGGGACAGGGGCGCTCTGGGGCCAACGTCCTGACTTTC
TRBV9	TRBD1	few	16	TRBJ2-7	CASSVGWDRFSYEQYF	TGTGCCAGCAGCGTAGGTTGGGACAGGTTCTCCTACGAGCAGTACTTC
TRBV5-1	.	many	11	TRBJ2-7	CASSLGPEQYF	TGTGCCAGCAGCTTAGGCCCGGAGCAGTACTTC
TRBV6-5	.	.	16	TRBJ2-7	CASSYLLGPGDYEQYF	TGTGCCAGCAGTTATTTATTGGGTCCGGGGGACTACGAGCAGTACTTC
TRBV29-1	TRBD1	.	14	TRBJ2-7	CSVEDFETGNEQYF	TGCAGCGTTGAAGATTTCGAGACAGGGAACGAGCAGTACTTC
TRBV4-3	TRBD2	few	15	TRBJ2-1	CASSRLAGGTNEQFF	TGCGCCAGCAGCCGACTAGCGGGGGGCACCAATGAGCAGTTCTTC
TRBV11-1	TRBD2	.	18	TRBJ2-3	CASSLVAGGPGGTDTQYF	TGTGCCAGCAGCTTAGTCGCGGGAGGGCCCGGTGGCACAGATACGCAGTATTTT
TRBV6-2/TRBV6-3	.	many	20	TRBJ2-6	CASSYSIPRVPPSGANVLTF	TGTGCCAGCAGTTACTCGATACCAAGGGTACCCCCTTCTGGGGCCAACGTCCTGACTTTC
TRBV28	.	few	14	TRBJ2-7	CASSDLQGSYEQYF	TGTGCCAGCAGCGACCTACAGGGATCCTACGAGCAGTACTTC
TRBV6-1	TRBD1	.	16	TRBJ2-1	CASRRDRVLSYNEQFF	TGTGCCAGCAGAAGAGACAGGGTGTTATCCTACAATGAGCAGTTCTTC
TRBV5-1	TRBD2	.	16	TRBJ2-1	CASSPGLAGAWNEQFF	TGCGCCAGCAGCCCGGGACTAGCGGGGGCTTGGAATGAGCAGTTCTTC
TRBV4-3	TRBD2	many	15	TRBJ2-3	CASSQIAGITDTQYF	TGCGCCAGCAGCCAGATAGCGGGGATAACAGATACGCAGTATTTT
TRBV4-3	TRBD1	many	13	TRBJ2-7	CASSQDEGAQQYF	TGCGCCAGCAGCCAAGACGAGGGGGCTCAACAGTACTTC
TRBV11-2	TRBD1	.	15	TRBJ1-1	CASSVTTGATTEAFF	TGTGCCAGCAGCGTAACGACAGGGGCTACGACTGAAGCTTTCTTT
TRBV25-1	TRBD1	.	16	TRBJ1-1	CASKRGGGVRSTEAFF	TGTGCCAGCAAGAGGGGAGGGGGCGTACGGAGCACTGAAGCTTTCTTT
TRBV7-9	.	.	15	TRBJ1-1	CASRRKGSSDTEAFF	TGTGCCAGCAGGCGGAAGGGGAGTTCCGACACTGAAGCTTTCTTT
TRBV5-5	.	.	13	TRBJ1-1	CASSLAGGVEAFF	TGTGCCAGCAGCTTGGCCGGAGGAGTTGAAGCTTTCTTT
TRBV28	TRBD2	few	16	TRBJ2-3	CASSAPGGGGTDTQYF	TGTGCCAGCAGCGCGCCGGGAGGGGGGGGCACAGATACGCAGTATTTT
TRBV4-1	.	.	14	TRBJ2-1	CASSQDTGRVEQFF	TGCGCCAGCAGCCAAGATACCGGGCGGGTTGAGCAGTTCTTC
TRBV20-1	.	few	13	TRBJ2-5	CSARWARQETQYF	TGCAGTGCTAGATGGGCACGTCAAGAGACCCAGTACTTC
TRBV20-1	.	few	15	TRBJ2-7	CSVATRTQPSYEQYF	TGCAGTGTAGCGACACGGACTCAACCTTCCTACGAGCAGTACTTC